This T cell receptor (beta chain) was documented in a study of OX40 agonist ivuxolimab in advanced cancers. For the study in its entirety: Ivuxolimab was an agonistic, fully human IgG2 monoclonal antibody directed against OX40 (CD134), a costimulatory receptor. Intravenous ivuxolimab was administered to patients every 2 weeks at six dose levels: 0.01, 0.1, 0.3, 1.5, 3 and 10 mg/kg. Among the roughly 50 dose-escalation patients, around 19 had hepatocellular carcinoma, roughly 15 melanoma, 9 renal cell carcinoma and 9 head and neck cancer. The dose-escalation cohort was 82.7% male with a mean age of about 60 years, ranging from about 23 to 85. Patients were allowed to have had prior anti-PD-1, anti-PD-L1 or anti-CTLA-4 therapy, and 40% to 45% of the dose-escalation patients had been treated with checkpoint inhibitors. Partial responses occurred in three dose-escalation patients, of whom one had hepatocellular carcinoma and two had cutaneous melanoma. Peripheral TCRbeta sequencing aimed to test whether ivuxolimab altered TCR sequence diversity and caused clonal T-cell expansion. The paper reports the monotherapy dose-escalation portion (N of about 47 patients) of the phase I ivuxolimab trial. On the study overall, not on this receptor specifically: Low levels of normalized T-cell clonal expansion were also seen in some patients who did not respond. In the 0.1-3.0 mg/kg groups, partial responders had among the lowest normalized peripheral clonal expansion, particularly in CD8+ T cells. After ivuxolimab, CD8+ T cells had more expanded clones than CD4+ T cells on average. The antigen specificity of the peripheral T cells that underwent clonal expansion was not determined. At doses of 0.1 to 3.0 mg/kg, clonal expansion of both CD4+ and CD8+ blood T cells was observed from baseline to week 6.

Patients with a history of autoimmune disease or receiving systemic immunosuppression were excluded from the trial. In every dose cohort, peripheral blood was drawn for TCR sequencing at baseline, cycle 4 day 1, and cycle 7 day 1. The samples were taken from a phase I, first-in-human, multicenter, open-label dose-escalation trial of ivuxolimab. The trial enrolled adults with locally advanced or metastatic head and neck squamous cell, hepatocellular, melanoma or renal cell carcinoma. Before TCR sequencing, CD4+ and CD8+ T cells were separately sorted from peripheral blood. Points on this clone: Its binding antigen is unknown. Base qualities are not provided; no much larger clone lies one nucleotide away.

Relative to germline, V is missing 3 bases and J is missing 1 base, with 2 bases of the junction outside any gene match. Measured from the cysteine to the phenylalanine, the CDR3 is 15 residues long. The CDR3 DNA has 45 bases and is translated from base 1. In the germline V gene, CDR1 corresponds to SGHVS and CDR2 to FNYEAQ. Genomic DNA was isolated from the sorted cells so that the TCRbeta CDR3 region could be sequenced. TCRbeta CDR3 regions were sequenced using the immunoSEQ Assay. TCRdb carries this immuneACCESS record with in-frame sequences only. Its versions omit some clonotypes, under half of them owing to an unresolved V gene in the studies checked, with the rest unexplained. The sample includes approximately 70,000 clones, with roughly 83% observed a single time. The leading ten clones occupy 1.4% of the sample.

The V and J genes are TRBV7-6 and TRBJ1-1, with 10 central nucleotides matching TRBD1. This sequence originates from an adult with an advanced solid tumor such as melanoma, head and neck, liver or kidney cancer. The source material was CD4+ or CD8+ T cells sorted from blood, sampled in a trial of the OX40 agonist ivuxolimab. In nucleotide form, the sequence is TGTGCCAGCAGCTTCAGGGACAGGGGGAACACTGAAGCTTTCTTT. It encodes CASSFRDRGNTEAFF.